This TCR beta chain is from a study of cytomegalovirus exposure and HLA in healthy donors. TCRdb's copy holds only in-frame clones and misses some; the assay was immunoSEQ multiplex PCR. This table holds about 150,000 clones, approximately 89% found once. On this clone: The antigen is not known.

Whole-study results and caveats: Confirmation in vitro established that three CMV-associated chains were specific for CMV antigens.

Separation from the roughly 690-subject first cohort characterized the roughly 130-subject validation cohort, to which the donors belonged. Germline V gene lookup returns CDR1 SGHTA and CDR2 FQGNSA. V lost 6 bases, J lost 1 base, and 12 bases lay in between. The CDR3 is made up of 15 amino acids. The chain combines TRBV7-2 with TRBJ1-4, with D possibly TRBD1 on 5 matching bases. Material for sequencing was PBMCs. The receptor was derived from a man aged 18 to 35 in good health and CMV-seronegative. The CDR3 coding sequence is TGTGCCAGCAGTCCTACGGGGGGAACTAATGAAAAACTGTTTTTT. Translated, it gives CASSPTGGTNEKLFF.